The 17 T cell receptor beta chains listed next were all sequenced from one sample in a study of shared clonotypes between healthy human individuals. CD45RO-negative, CCR7-positively selected cells formed the naive CD8 fraction, excluding terminally differentiated effector memory CD45RA+ cells. Profiled with immunoSEQ multiplex PCR; TCRdb holds only in-frame clones, not every one. The table records 1.5 million to 2.5 million clones, about 95% of them present only once. The sample comprised naive CD8+ T cells sorted from blood. These receptors all come from a man younger than 35 in good health.

This clone was picked up one time. The rearrangement joins TRBV19 to TRBJ1-2; the match to TRBD1 covers 7 bases. The germline V gene has CDR1 LNHDA and CDR2 SQIVND (reference sequence). CDR3 length: 15 residues. V was pared by 4 bases and J by 4 bases, with 9 bases of the junction left unmatched. CDR3 sequence: CASSTGGRMPYGYTF. CDR3 DNA: TGTGCCAGTAGTACAGGGGGACGGATGCCCTATGGCTACACCTTC.

About this clone: This same CDR3 is encoded by further DNA sequences in the sample. The J gene is TRBJ1-4, the V gene TRBV13, with D possibly being TRBD1 (5 bases). The CDR3 totals 15 residues. Deletions cut 0 bases from V and 8 bases from J, with 13 bases between. CDR1 is PRHDT and CDR2 is FYEKMQ in the germline V gene (reference sequence). The CDR3 reads CASSLGGQGDEKLFF. The CDR3 coding sequence is TGTGCCAGCAGCTTAGGTGGACAAGGAGACGAAAAACTGTTTTTT.

The rearrangement links TRBV5-1 to TRBJ2-7; 7 nucleotides match TRBD2. Germline CDR1 reads SGHRS; CDR2 reads YFSETQ. V was pared by 0 bases and J by 0 bases, with 3 bases of the junction left unmatched. The CDR3 contains 15 residues. The CDR3 is CASSLAGTISYEQYF. CDR3 DNA sequence: TGCGCCAGCAGCTTGGCCGGGACTATCTCCTACGAGCAGTACTTC.

J is TRBJ2-3 and V is TRBV6-6; D is ambiguous. Germline CDR1 and CDR2: MNHNY and SVGAGI (reference sequence). Deletions cut 6 bases from V and 0 bases from J, with 16 bases between. There are 16 residues in the CDR3. CDR3 loop: CASRPFRDLSTDTQYF. The DNA for the CDR3 is TGTGCCAGCAGGCCCTTTCGAGACCTTAGCACAGATACGCAGTATTTT.

The chain links TRBV5-8 to TRBJ2-1; the match to TRBD2 covers 9 bases. This CDR3 region has 17 residues. The germline V gene has CDR1 SGHTS and CDR2 YDEGEE. J gave up 10 bases and V 4 bases, and 18 bases lay outside the gene matches. The CDR3 DNA sequence: TGTGCCAGCAGCCAGGCGGCACTTAGCGGGGGTCGGGGCGAGCAGTTCTTC. Translating gives CASSQAALSGGRGEQFF. The full variable domain, in which reference TRBV5-8 and TRBJ2-1 provide the parts outside the CDR3, is EAGVTQSPTHLIKTRGQQATLRCSPISGHTSVYWYQQALGLGLQFLLWYDEGEERNRGNFPPRFSGRQFPNYSSELNVNALELEDSALYLCASSQAALSGGRGEQFFGPGTRLTVL.

About this clone itself: Other DNA sequences in this specimen translate into the identical CDR3. The J gene is TRBJ2-1, the V gene TRBV5-1; D not certain. The CDR3 totals 12 residues. The germline gives CDR1 SGHRS, CDR2 YFSETQ. Trimming pared 2 bases from V and 1 base from J, leaving 1 base between. The DNA for the CDR3 is TGCGCCAGCAGCTTATCCTACAATGAGCAGTTCTTC. It translates to CASSLSYNEQFF.

The CDR3 sequence: CASSLVSGLARYEQYF. The CDR3 DNA follows: TGTGCCAGCAGCTTAGTATCTGGGCTCGCCCGCTACGAGCAGTACTTC. The chain is built from TRBV13 and TRBJ2-7; D remains ambiguous. In germline, CDR1 is PRHDT, CDR2 FYEKMQ (reference sequence). The CDR3 consists of 16 residues. The V and J ends lost 1 base and 3 bases respectively, with 16 bases between them.

The chain couples TRBV12-5 to TRBJ2-3; 11 bases align to TRBD1. Germline CDR1 LGHNT, CDR2 FRNRAP. Trimming at V came to 4 bases and at J to 14 bases, leaving 2 bases not matched to a gene. This CDR3 has 11 amino acids. The CDR3 region has the DNA TGTGCTAGTGGTTGGACAGGGGGCATGTATTTT. Translating gives CASGWTGGMYF.

The chain employs TRBV19 and TRBJ2-3; 7 nucleotides match TRBD2. V shed 5 bases and J 1 base; nucleotides not matched to a gene: 6. Germline V lookup: CDR1 LNHDA, CDR2 SQIVND (reference sequence). The CDR3 has 15 amino acids. For the CDR3, the DNA is TGTGCCAGTAGTGCTTCTAGCGGAGGCACAGATACGCAGTATTTT. This codes for CASSASSGGTDTQYF.

V and J are TRBV5-6 and TRBJ1-1; maybe TRBD1 (6 bases). The germline CDR1 and CDR2 sequences are SGHDT and YYEEEE. The ends were cut back, 3 bases at V and 3 bases at J, with 9 bases in the middle. This CDR3 is built from 13 residues. The CDR3 nucleotides read TGTGCCAGCAGCTGGGAGGGGGACACTGAAGCTTTCTTT. This sequence encodes CASSWEGDTEAFF.

The CDR3 here is CASSLLGSPISPQHF. Here the CDR3 DNA reads TGTGCCAGCAGTTTATTGGGCAGCCCAATCAGCCCCCAGCATTTT. The chain joins TRBV27 to TRBJ1-5; D is unresolved. Germline V gives CDR1 MNHEY, CDR2 SMNVEV (reference sequence). The V end was cut by 1 base, the J end by 10 bases, with 17 bases between. The CDR3 is made up of 15 amino acids.

With regard to this clone: At the DNA level, this CDR3 is encoded by other sequences in the same sample as well. The rearrangement uses TRBV2 and TRBJ1-1; no clear D. This CDR3 has 10 residues. Deletions cut 4 bases from V and 7 bases from J, with 4 bases between. Germline V CDR1 and CDR2: SNHLY, FYNNEI. The CDR3, as DNA: TGTGCCAGCAGTGGGATTGAAGCTTTCTTT. Amino acid sequence: CASSGIEAFF.

The genes are TRBV27 and TRBJ2-3; TRBD2 agrees at 8 bases. Germline CDR1 reads MNHEY; CDR2 reads SMNVEV (reference sequence). Trimming took 7 bases from V and 2 from J; bases not matched to a gene: 8. The CDR3 covers 15 residues. For the CDR3, the DNA is TGTGCCAGCATAAGGTTAGCGGGACACACAGATACGCAGTATTTT. This gives the protein CASIRLAGHTDTQYF.

The rearrangement links TRBV7-9 to TRBJ2-3; the D gene is possibly TRBD1 (5 bases). Trimming left V 1 base short and J 4 bases short, with 9 bases between. The length of the CDR3 is 14 residues. Germline-derived CDR1 and CDR2 are SEHNR and FQNEAQ (reference sequence). The chain's CDR3 is CASSLGSGPDTQYF. Here the CDR3 DNA reads TGTGCCAGCAGCTTAGGGTCAGGGCCAGATACGCAGTATTTT.

The chain is built from TRBV5-1 and TRBJ2-3; TRBD1 aligns across 7 bases. The CDR3 sequence is 15 residues long. Germline CDR1 and CDR2: SGHRS and YFSETQ. Unmatched junction bases numbered 8, after V lost 4 bases and J lost 3 bases. The CDR3 DNA is TGCGCCAGCAGCCAACAGGGGTGGGGGACAGATACGCAGTATTTT. Protein product: CASSQQGWGTDTQYF.

This clone was seen more than once but under ten times. The CDR3 loop is CASSLNRGELFF. The CDR3 region has the DNA TGTGCCAGCAGCCTTAACAGGGGGGAACTGTTTTTT. V and J are TRBV28 and TRBJ1-4; 8 nucleotides line up with TRBD1. Germline V lookup: CDR1 MDHEN, CDR2 SYDVKM. V lost 6 bases, J lost 12 bases, and 6 bases stayed unmatched. The CDR3 sequence is 12 residues long.

The rearrangement joins TRBV6-5 to TRBJ1-5; TRBD1 aligns across 7 bases. This CDR3 contains 14 residues. Trimming at V came to 5 bases and at J to 1 base, leaving 2 bases not matched to a gene. Germline V gives CDR1 MNHEY, CDR2 SVGAGI. The CDR3: CASSTGASNQPQHF. Written as DNA, the CDR3 is TGTGCCAGCAGTACAGGGGCAAGCAATCAGCCCCAGCATTTT.